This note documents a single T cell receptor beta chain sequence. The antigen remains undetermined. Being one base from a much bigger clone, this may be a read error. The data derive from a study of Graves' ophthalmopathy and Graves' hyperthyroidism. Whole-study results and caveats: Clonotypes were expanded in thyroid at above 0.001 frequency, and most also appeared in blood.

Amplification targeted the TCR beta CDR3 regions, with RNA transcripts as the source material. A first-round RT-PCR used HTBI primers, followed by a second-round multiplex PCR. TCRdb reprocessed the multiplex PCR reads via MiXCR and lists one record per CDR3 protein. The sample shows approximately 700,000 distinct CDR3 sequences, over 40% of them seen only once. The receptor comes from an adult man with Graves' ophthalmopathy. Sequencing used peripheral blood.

The CDR3 DNA follows: TGTGCCAGCAGCTCCGCGGCGGGAGTGGACGGGGGGCTGTTTTTT. Protein product: CASSSAAGVDGGLFF. This chain uses TRBV7-3 with TRBJ2-2; 7 nucleotides agree with TRBD2. CDR1 is SGHTA and CDR2 is FQGTGA in the germline V gene. The length of the CDR3 is 15 residues.